The 28 T cell receptor beta chains presented below share a single source sample, sequenced in a study of beta chain features in type 1 diabetes. General study findings and limits: Moderate yet significant TCRB CDR3 shortening was seen in Type 1 diabetes patients in all four CD4+ subsets.

No antigen has been assigned to these receptors. The isolated RNA, all of it, was reverse transcribed, so expressed TCRB transcripts were what got sequenced. Assay used: immunoSEQ multiplex PCR; TCRdb lists only in-frame clones, some missing. There are more than 250,000 clones in the sample; around 24% occur only once, and more than 0.009% lies in the top ten. Sequenced sample: naive CD4+ T cells from blood. The receptor source for this set is a woman aged 25 to 39 with type 1 diabetes.

This chain connects TRBV5-1 to TRBJ1-1; D is ambiguous. The CDR3 length is 14 residues. Per germline, CDR1 SGHRS and CDR2 YFSETQ. V gave up 0 bases and J gave up 0 bases, with 6 bases separating them. The CDR3 nucleotides are TGCGCCAGCAGCTTGGGAGGTGTGAACACTGAAGCTTTCTTT. Its protein product is CASSLGGVNTEAFF.

This clone turned up a few times. V gene TRBV27 combines with J gene TRBJ1-5; D is unresolved. Trimming removed 0 bases at V and 15 bases at J, with 12 bases between. The germline gives CDR1 MNHEY, CDR2 SMNVEV (reference sequence). CDR3 length: 12 amino acids. CDR3 in amino acids: CASSLSRLGRHF. CDR3 nucleotides: TGTGCCAGCAGTTTATCCAGGTTGGGCCGGCATTTT.

This clone was observed a handful of times. The rearrangement uses TRBV30 and TRBJ1-1, with 9 bases that match TRBD1. The ends lost 5 bases at V and 1 base at J; junction bases unmatched: 2. The CDR3 runs 13 residues. Germline assignment: CDR1 GTSNPN and CDR2 SVGIG (reference sequence). As DNA, the CDR3 is TGTGCCTGGGACAGGGGGGAGAACACTGAAGCTTTCTTT. Translation gives CAWDRGENTEAFF.

There are a few counts of this clone. V and J are TRBV18 and TRBJ1-5; D is possibly TRBD1 (5 bases). The CDR3 consists of 15 residues. Germline CDR1 is KGHSH and CDR2 is LQKENI. V was pared by 3 bases and J by 7 bases, with 16 bases between. CDR3 loop: CASSPGWGVTQPQHF. DNA for the CDR3: TGTGCCAGCTCACCCGGATGGGGGGTCACCCAGCCCCAGCATTTT.

The J gene is TRBJ2-7, the V gene TRBV13; D not certain. Germline-derived CDR1 and CDR2 are PRHDT and FYEKMQ (reference sequence). V lost 4 bases and J 9 bases, leaving 13 bases between the germline ends. This CDR3 has 12 residues. CDR3 coding DNA: TGTGCCAGCAGCTCATCCCAACCGGGGCAGTACTTC. Protein sequence: CASSSSQPGQYF.

The chain employs TRBV6-5 and TRBJ2-1; maybe TRBD2 (6 bases). Germline-derived CDR1 and CDR2 are MNHEY and SVGAGI. V shed 8 bases and J shed 5 bases, with 13 bases lying between them. The CDR3 sequence is 13 residues long. CDR3 DNA: TGTGCCAGCTGCGGGACGCTAAACAATGAGCAGTTCTTC. Its protein product is CASCGTLNNEQFF.

This clone was recorded once. This chain links TRBV6-5 with TRBJ1-1, with D tentatively TRBD1 (5 bases). CDR3 length equals 13 residues. Germline CDR1 reads MNHEY; CDR2 reads SVGAGI. With 6 bases removed from V and 0 bases from J, the gap between germline ends came to 8 bases. The CDR3 nucleotides are TGTGCCAGCAGGAACAGGATGAACACTGAAGCTTTCTTT. Translated, it gives CASRNRMNTEAFF.

This clone turned up a few times. This rearrangement joins TRBV7-3 to TRBJ2-1; the match to TRBD1 covers 7 bases. Germline lookup yields CDR1 SGHTA and CDR2 FQGTGA. The CDR3 runs to 11 residues. Trimming cost V 5 bases and J 13 bases; bases outside gene matches: 5. The CDR3 here is CASSPGTVQFF. As DNA, the CDR3 is TGTGCCAGCAGCCCGGGGACAGTTCAGTTCTTC.

This clone was counted between two and nine times. The rearrangement links TRBV10-3 to TRBJ2-1; 8 bases are a match to TRBD2. This CDR3 has 15 amino acids. The germline V gene encodes CDR1 ENHRY and CDR2 SYGVKD. The V gene end was trimmed by 2 bases and the J gene end by 4 bases; junction bases not matched to a gene: 4. The CDR3 sequence: CAISEGAGAYNEQFF. The CDR3 DNA follows: TGTGCCATCAGTGAGGGAGCGGGGGCTTACAATGAGCAGTTCTTC.

The J gene is TRBJ2-3, the V gene TRBV9; 8 bases fit TRBD2. The CDR3 spans 15 residues. The V segment lost 3 bases and the J segment 3 bases; nucleotides outside the gene matches: 6. Germline CDR1 and CDR2: SGDLS and YYNGEE. Here the CDR3 DNA reads TGTGCCAGCAGCGCCGGGACTAGAAGAACAGATACGCAGTATTTT. It encodes CASSAGTRRTDTQYF.

This clone appeared a few times. The chain uses TRBV5-1 and TRBJ1-2, with D perhaps TRBD1 (6 bases). V was cut by 2 bases and J by 6 bases, with 8 bases left in between. The length of the CDR3 is 12 residues. Germline lookup yields CDR1 SGHRS and CDR2 YFSETQ. CDR3: CASSLQGHGYTF. CDR3 bases: TGCGCCAGCAGCTTACAGGGTCATGGCTACACCTTC.

V is TRBV9 and J is TRBJ1-2; TRBD1 agrees at 7 bases. V dropped 7 bases and J dropped 4; count of bases not matched to a gene: 10. Germline CDR1 reads SGDLS; CDR2 reads YYNGEE. The CDR3 has 14 amino acids. DNA of the CDR3: TGTGCCAGCCGCGGCTCGAGGGGGCTCTATGGCTACACCTTC. Protein product: CASRGSRGLYGYTF.

The CDR3 sequence is CAWTVNTGELFF. DNA of the CDR3: TGTGCCTGGACCGTGAACACCGGGGAGCTGTTTTTT. The chain couples TRBV30 to TRBJ2-2; D gene ambiguous. Trimming took 4 bases from V and 1 from J, leaving 4 bases between them. The V gene's germline CDR1 is GTSNPN and CDR2 SVGIG (reference sequence). The CDR3 totals 12 residues.

V and J are TRBV7-3 and TRBJ2-1, with 7 bases aligning to TRBD2. After removal of 2 bases from V and 3 bases from J, the junction contained 7 bases not matched to a gene. The length of the CDR3 is 16 residues. Germline lookup yields CDR1 SGHTA and CDR2 FQGTGA. The CDR3 nucleotides are TGTGCCAGCAGCTTATCGCAGGGCGGGGGCTACAATGAGCAGTTCTTC. It specifies CASSLSQGGGYNEQFF.

This clone was seen only a few times. The genes are TRBV18 and TRBJ2-7; 7 nucleotides align to TRBD1. Looked up from germline, CDR1 is KGHSH and CDR2 is LQKENI. The CDR3 sequence is 14 residues long. V trimming: 3 bases; J trimming: 7 bases; junction bases outside the gene matches: 9. For the CDR3, the DNA is TGTGCCAGCTCACCGACAGGGACGATGAGGGAGCAGTACTTC. As protein: CASSPTGTMREQYF.

The rearrangement links TRBV27 to TRBJ2-7, with D maybe TRBD1 (6 bases). This CDR3 spans 13 amino acids. The V gene's germline CDR1 is MNHEY and CDR2 SMNVEV (reference sequence). Trimming left V 6 bases short and J 3 bases short, with 12 bases between. The CDR3 spells CASSRDMDYEQYF. CDR3 nucleotides: TGTGCCAGCAGCCGGGACATGGACTACGAGCAGTACTTC.

This sequence joins TRBV28 and TRBJ2-7; tentatively, D is TRBD1 (5 bases). From germline, CDR1 is MDHEN and CDR2 SYDVKM. Trimming shortened V by 8 bases and J by 6 bases, and 11 bases separated the two germline ends. This CDR3 is 11 amino acids long. CDR3: CASQLGAEQYF. CDR3 in DNA: TGTGCCAGCCAGTTAGGGGCCGAGCAGTACTTC.

The chain links TRBV28 to TRBJ2-7; D may be TRBD1 (5 bases). With 3 bases removed from V and 5 bases from J, the gap between germline ends came to 14 bases. Germline CDR1 and CDR2: MDHEN and SYDVKM. This CDR3 has 14 amino acids. The CDR3 coding sequence is TGTGCCAGCAGTTTTGCGAGACAGTTCCACGAGCAGTACTTC. Translating it yields CASSFARQFHEQYF.

Here the CDR3 DNA reads TGTGCCAGCACCGGACAGCCTACTAACTATGGCTACACCTTC. Amino acids: CASTGQPTNYGYTF. The chain combines TRBV2 with TRBJ1-2, with D possibly TRBD1 on 6 matching bases. Trimming cost V 7 bases and J 0 bases, with 12 bases left between them. This CDR3 is built from 14 residues. CDR1 and CDR2 (germline): SNHLY, FYNNEI.

This clone was picked up a small number of times. V and J are TRBV9 and TRBJ2-3, with D perhaps matching TRBD2 (6 bases). Germline CDR1 and CDR2: SGDLS and YYNGEE. This CDR3 has 14 amino acids. Trimming stripped 5 bases from V and 2 bases from J, with 12 bases between. The CDR3 reads CASSTSTNTDTQYF. CDR3 sequence (DNA): TGTGCCAGCAGTACTAGCACGAACACAGATACGCAGTATTTT. The full variable domain, with the rest looked up from reference TRBV9 and TRBJ2-3, is DSGVTQTPKHLITATGQRVTLRCSPRSGDLSVYWYQQSLDQGLQFLIQYYNGEERAKGNILERFSAQQFPDLHSELNLSSLELGDSALYFCASSTSTNTDTQYFGPGTRLTVL.

This clone was seen a handful of times. The chain carries TRBV29-1 and TRBJ1-1; D is uncertain. V was shortened by 4 bases and J by 7 bases, with 13 bases between the two germline ends. The CDR3 sequence is 12 residues long. Germline V gene data show CDR1 as SQVTM and CDR2 as ANQGSEA. In nucleotides, the CDR3 is TGCAGCGTTGCTGGCCCAGGCCTTGAAGCTTTCTTT. Its translation: CSVAGPGLEAFF.

This clone was counted a few times. V and J are TRBV5-6 and TRBJ2-5; 7 nucleotides line up with TRBD2. The CDR3 is 14 residues long. Unmatched junction bases numbered 3, after V lost 0 bases and J lost 4 bases. CDR1 is SGHDT and CDR2 is YYEEEE in the germline V gene. In DNA form, the CDR3 reads TGTGCCAGCAGCTTGGTGGCGGGAGCAGAGACCCAGTACTTC. Translating it yields CASSLVAGAETQYF.

This clone was detected only a few times. The chain combines TRBV29-1 with TRBJ2-1; D call uncertain. This CDR3 has 14 residues. Per the germline V gene, CDR1 is SQVTM and CDR2 is ANQGSEA. Trimming took off 2 bases at V and 0 bases at J, with 8 bases between the two ends. Here the CDR3 reads CSVELAYSYNEQFF. The CDR3 DNA follows: TGCAGCGTTGAATTAGCCTACTCCTACAATGAGCAGTTCTTC.

The chain recombines TRBV30 with TRBJ2-1; 12 nucleotides line up with TRBD2. The CDR3 has 13 amino acids. Trimming removed 4 bases from V and 10 bases from J; junction bases left unmatched: 5. The V gene's germline CDR1 is GTSNPN and CDR2 SVGIG (reference sequence). The CDR3 protein is CAWIPSGRDEQFF. The CDR3 DNA is TGTGCCTGGATTCCTAGCGGGAGGGACGAGCAGTTCTTC.

The chain couples TRBV28 to TRBJ2-7; no firm D call. The CDR3 extends over 14 amino acids. The germline V gene encodes CDR1 MDHEN and CDR2 SYDVKM. The ends were cut back, 6 bases at V and 5 bases at J, with 17 bases in the middle. CDR3 in amino acids: CASSHLRSPHEQYF. CDR3 DNA: TGTGCCAGCAGCCACCTTCGGAGCCCCCACGAGCAGTACTTC.

The rearrangement links TRBV6-5 to TRBJ2-3; 7 nucleotides match TRBD2. The CDR3 is 11 residues long. V was clipped by 3 bases and J by 14 bases; unmatched bases: 5. Germline V CDR1 and CDR2: MNHEY, SVGAGI. In DNA form, the CDR3 reads TGTGCCAGCAGTTATCTAGCGGAACTGTATTTT. This sequence encodes CASSYLAELYF.

This chain joins TRBV9 and TRBJ2-2; possible D gene TRBD2, 5 bases. Germline assignment: CDR1 SGDLS and CDR2 YYNGEE. The V end was cut by 0 bases, the J end by 6 bases, with 12 bases between. The CDR3 runs 15 residues. This CDR3 reads CASSVGDYKAGELFF. As DNA, the CDR3 is TGTGCCAGCAGCGTAGGAGACTATAAGGCCGGGGAGCTGTTTTTT. Full variable domain (outside the CDR3, taken from reference TRBV9 and TRBJ2-2): DSGVTQTPKHLITATGQRVTLRCSPRSGDLSVYWYQQSLDQGLQFLIQYYNGEERAKGNILERFSAQQFPDLHSELNLSSLELGDSALYFCASSVGDYKAGELFFGEGSRLTVL.

This clone turned up a few times. CDR3 DNA sequence: TGTGCCAGCAGCTTAAGTGGTAGCGGAAACAATGAGCAGTTCTTC. Translated: CASSLSGSGNNEQFF. The chain recombines TRBV7-3 with TRBJ2-1, with TRBD2 as a possible D gene (6 bases). Germline V gene data show CDR1 as SGHTA and CDR2 as FQGTGA. The CDR3 runs 15 residues. V lost 1 base and J 5 bases, leaving 12 bases between the germline ends.